The entry below gives a single TCR beta chain sequence along with its context. Antigen specificity is unknown. The CDR3 extends over 12 amino acids. V lost 3 bases, J lost 2 bases, and 4 bases lay in between. Germline V gene data show CDR1 as SGHNT and CDR2 as YYREEE (reference sequence). This PCR relied on a set of 60 Vbeta primers and 13 Jbeta primers. This table comes from immunoSEQ multiplex PCR, and its TCRdb copy is limited to in-frame clones, with some not included. The sample carries more than 80,000 clones, just over 70% recorded once. This entry belongs to a study of cytomegalovirus exposure and HLA in healthy donors. Overall study results and limits: In a later analysis, the majority of CMV-associated beta chains seemingly showed HLA restriction. The authors judged a highly shared variant cluster likely a sequencing artifact.

This clonotype originated in a boy younger than 18 in good health and CMV-seronegative. The sample comprised PBMCs. The genes are TRBV5-4 and TRBJ2-3; D not certain. CDR3 in amino acids: CASSSHTDTQYF. In DNA, the CDR3 is TGTGCCAGCAGCTCCCACACAGATACGCAGTATTTT.